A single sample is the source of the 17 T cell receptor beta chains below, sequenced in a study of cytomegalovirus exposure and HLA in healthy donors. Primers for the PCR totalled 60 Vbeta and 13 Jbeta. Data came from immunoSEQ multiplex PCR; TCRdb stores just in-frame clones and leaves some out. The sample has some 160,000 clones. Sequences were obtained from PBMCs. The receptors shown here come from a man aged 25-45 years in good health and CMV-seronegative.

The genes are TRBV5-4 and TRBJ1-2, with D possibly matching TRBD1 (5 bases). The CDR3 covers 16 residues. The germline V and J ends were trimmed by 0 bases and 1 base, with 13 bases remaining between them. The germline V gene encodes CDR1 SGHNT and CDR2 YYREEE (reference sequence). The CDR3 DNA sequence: TGTGCCAGCAGCTTGGGACAGCACGCTTTTAACTATGGCTACACCTTC. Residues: CASSLGQHAFNYGYTF.

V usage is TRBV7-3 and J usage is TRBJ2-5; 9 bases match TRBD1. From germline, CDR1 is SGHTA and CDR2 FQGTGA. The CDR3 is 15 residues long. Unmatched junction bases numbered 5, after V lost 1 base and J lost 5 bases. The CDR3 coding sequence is TGTGCCAGCAGCTTAAGACAGGGGGGTGCGGAGACCCAGTACTTC. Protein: CASSLRQGGAETQYF. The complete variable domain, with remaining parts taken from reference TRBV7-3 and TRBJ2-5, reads GAGVSQTPSNKVTEKGKYVELRCDPISGHTALYWYRQSLGQGPEFLIYFQGTGAADDSGLPNDRFFAVRPEGSVSTLKIQRTERGDSAVYLCASSLRQGGAETQYFGPGTRLLVL.

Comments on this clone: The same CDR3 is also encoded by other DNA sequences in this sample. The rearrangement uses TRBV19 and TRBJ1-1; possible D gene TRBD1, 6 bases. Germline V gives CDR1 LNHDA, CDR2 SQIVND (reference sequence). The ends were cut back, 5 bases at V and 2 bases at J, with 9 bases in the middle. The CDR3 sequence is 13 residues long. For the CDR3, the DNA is TGTGCCAGTAGTTCGGACAGAAACACTGAAGCTTTCTTT. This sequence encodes CASSSDRNTEAFF. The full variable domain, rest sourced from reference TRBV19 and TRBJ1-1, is DGGITQSPKYLFRKEGQNVTLSCEQNLNHDAMYWYRQDPGQGLRLIYYSQIVNDFQKGDIAEGYSVSREKKESFPLTVTSAQKNPTAFYLCASSSDRNTEAFFGQGTRLTVV.

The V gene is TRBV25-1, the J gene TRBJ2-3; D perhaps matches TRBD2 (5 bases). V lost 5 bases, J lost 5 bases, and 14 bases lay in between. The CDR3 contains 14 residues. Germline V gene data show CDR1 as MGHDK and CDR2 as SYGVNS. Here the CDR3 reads CASSRAEIIDTQYF. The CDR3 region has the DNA TGTGCCAGCAGTCGAGCGGAAATCATAGATACGCAGTATTTT.

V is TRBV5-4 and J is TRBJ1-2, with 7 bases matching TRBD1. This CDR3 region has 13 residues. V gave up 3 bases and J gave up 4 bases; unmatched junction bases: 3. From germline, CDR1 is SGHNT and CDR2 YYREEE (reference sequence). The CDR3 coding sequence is TGTGCCAGCAGCTCCCGGGACAGCTATGGCTACACCTTC. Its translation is CASSSRDSYGYTF.

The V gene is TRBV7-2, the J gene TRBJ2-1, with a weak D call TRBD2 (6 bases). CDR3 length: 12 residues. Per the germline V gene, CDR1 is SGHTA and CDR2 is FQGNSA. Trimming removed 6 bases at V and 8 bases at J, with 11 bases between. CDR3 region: CASSSTGDEQFF. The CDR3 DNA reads TGTGCCAGCAGTTCTACGGGGGATGAGCAGTTCTTC.

The CDR3 loop reads CASSSRGITSTDTQYF. CDR3 bases: TGCGCCAGCAGCTCCCGCGGGATCACTAGCACAGATACGCAGTATTTT. V and J are TRBV4-1 and TRBJ2-3; possible D gene TRBD2, 6 bases. There are 16 residues in the CDR3. CDR1 and CDR2 from the germline V gene are MGHRA and YSYEKL. V was cut by 5 bases and J by 0 bases, with 15 bases left in between.

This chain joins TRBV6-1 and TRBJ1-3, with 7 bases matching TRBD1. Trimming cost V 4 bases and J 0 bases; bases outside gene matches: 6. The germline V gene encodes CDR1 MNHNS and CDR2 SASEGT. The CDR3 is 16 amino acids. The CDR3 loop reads CASSAIDRVSGNTIYF. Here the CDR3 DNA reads TGTGCCAGCAGTGCAATAGACAGGGTCTCTGGAAACACCATATATTTT.

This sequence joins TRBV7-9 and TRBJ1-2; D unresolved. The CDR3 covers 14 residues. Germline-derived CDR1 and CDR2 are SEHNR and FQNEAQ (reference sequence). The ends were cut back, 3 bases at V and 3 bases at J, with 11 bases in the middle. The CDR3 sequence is CASSFPGSDYGYTF. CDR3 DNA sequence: TGTGCCAGCAGCTTTCCCGGGAGCGACTATGGCTACACCTTC.

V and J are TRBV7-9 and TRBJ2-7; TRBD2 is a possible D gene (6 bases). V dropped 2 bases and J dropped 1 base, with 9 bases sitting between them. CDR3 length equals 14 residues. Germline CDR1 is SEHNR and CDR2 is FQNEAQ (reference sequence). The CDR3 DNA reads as TGTGCCAGCAGCTTAACCGGGACTTCCTACGAGCAGTACTTC. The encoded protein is CASSLTGTSYEQYF.

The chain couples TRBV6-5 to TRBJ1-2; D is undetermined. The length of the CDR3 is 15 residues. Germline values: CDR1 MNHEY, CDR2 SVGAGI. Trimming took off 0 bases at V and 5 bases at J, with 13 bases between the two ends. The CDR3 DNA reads TGTGCCAGCAGTTACTCCTATATGTTTTCATATGGCTACACCTTC. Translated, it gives CASSYSYMFSYGYTF.

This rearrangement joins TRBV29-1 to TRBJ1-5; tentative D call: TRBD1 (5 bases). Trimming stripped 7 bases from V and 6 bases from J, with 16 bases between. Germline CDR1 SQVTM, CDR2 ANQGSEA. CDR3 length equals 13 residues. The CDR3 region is CSALEGVGQPQHF. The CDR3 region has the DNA TGCAGCGCCCTCGAAGGGGTTGGTCAGCCCCAGCATTTT.

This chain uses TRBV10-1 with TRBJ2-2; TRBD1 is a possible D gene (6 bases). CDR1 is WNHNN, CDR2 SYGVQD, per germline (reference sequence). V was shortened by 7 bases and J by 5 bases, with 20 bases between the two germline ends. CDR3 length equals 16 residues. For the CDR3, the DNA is TGCGCCAGCACCAACTCGGCGGAGAGGGGGACCGGGGAGCTGTTTTTT. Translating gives CASTNSAERGTGELFF.

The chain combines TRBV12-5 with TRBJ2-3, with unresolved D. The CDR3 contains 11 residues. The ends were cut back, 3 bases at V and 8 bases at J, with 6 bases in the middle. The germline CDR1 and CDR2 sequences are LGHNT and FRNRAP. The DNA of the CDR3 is TGTGCTAGTGGTTTATCCGTTACGCAGTATTTT. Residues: CASGLSVTQYF.

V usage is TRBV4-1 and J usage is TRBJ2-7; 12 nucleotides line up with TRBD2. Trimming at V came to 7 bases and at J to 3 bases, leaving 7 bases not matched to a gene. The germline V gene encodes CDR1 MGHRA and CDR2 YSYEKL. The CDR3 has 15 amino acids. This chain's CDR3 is CASTSTSGGLYEQYF. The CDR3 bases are TGCGCCAGCACCTCGACTAGCGGGGGCCTCTACGAGCAGTACTTC.

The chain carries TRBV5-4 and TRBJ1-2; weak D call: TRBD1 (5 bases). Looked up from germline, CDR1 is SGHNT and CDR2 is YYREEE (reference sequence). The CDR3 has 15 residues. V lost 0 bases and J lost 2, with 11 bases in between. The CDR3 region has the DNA TGTGCCAGCAGCTTGGGTGACAGCTTAAACTATGGCTACACCTTC. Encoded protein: CASSLGDSLNYGYTF.

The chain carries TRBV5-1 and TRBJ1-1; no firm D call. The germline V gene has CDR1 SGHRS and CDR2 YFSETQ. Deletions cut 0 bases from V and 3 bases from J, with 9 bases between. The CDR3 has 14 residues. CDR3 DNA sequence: TGCGCCAGCAGCTTGGGAGTGTCTTACACTGAAGCTTTCTTT. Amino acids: CASSLGVSYTEAFF.